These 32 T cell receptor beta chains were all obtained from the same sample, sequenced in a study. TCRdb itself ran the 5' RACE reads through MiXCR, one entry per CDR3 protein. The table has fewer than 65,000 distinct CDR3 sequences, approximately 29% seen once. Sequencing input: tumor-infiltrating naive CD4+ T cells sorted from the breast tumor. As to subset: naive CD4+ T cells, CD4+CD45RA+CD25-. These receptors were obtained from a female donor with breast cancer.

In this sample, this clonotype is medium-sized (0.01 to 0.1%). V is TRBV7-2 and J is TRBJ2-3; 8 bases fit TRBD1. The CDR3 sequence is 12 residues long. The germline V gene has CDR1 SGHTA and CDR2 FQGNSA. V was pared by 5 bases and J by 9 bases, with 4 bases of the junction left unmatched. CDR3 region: CASSTGGGTQYF. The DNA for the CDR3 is TGTGCCAGCAGCACAGGGGGAGGCACGCAGTATTTT.

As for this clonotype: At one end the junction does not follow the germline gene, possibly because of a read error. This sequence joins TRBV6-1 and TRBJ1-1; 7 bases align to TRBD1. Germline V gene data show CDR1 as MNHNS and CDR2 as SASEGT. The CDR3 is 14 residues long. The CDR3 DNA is TGTACCAGCAGTCTATGGGACAGGAACACTGAAGCTTTCTTT. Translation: CTSSLWDRNTEAFF.

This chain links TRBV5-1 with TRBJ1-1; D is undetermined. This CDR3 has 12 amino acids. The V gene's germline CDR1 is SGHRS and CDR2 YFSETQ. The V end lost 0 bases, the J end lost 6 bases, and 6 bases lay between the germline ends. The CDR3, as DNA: TGCGCCAGCAGCTTGGGAGGACCTGAAGCTTTCTTT. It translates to CASSLGGPEAFF.

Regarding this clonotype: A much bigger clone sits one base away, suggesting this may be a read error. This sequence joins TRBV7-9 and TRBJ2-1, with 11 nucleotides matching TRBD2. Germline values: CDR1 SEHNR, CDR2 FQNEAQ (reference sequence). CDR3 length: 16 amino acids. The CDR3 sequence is CASGLALAGAYNEQFF. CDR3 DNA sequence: TGTGCCAGCGGCTTAGCACTAGCGGGAGCCTACAATGAGCAGTTCTTC.

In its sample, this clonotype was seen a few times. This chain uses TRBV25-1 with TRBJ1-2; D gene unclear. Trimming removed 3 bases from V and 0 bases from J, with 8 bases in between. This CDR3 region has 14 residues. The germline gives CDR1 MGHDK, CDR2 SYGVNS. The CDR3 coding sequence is TGTGCCAGCAGTGAGGCCCACGCTAACTATGGCTACACCTTC. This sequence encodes CASSEAHANYGYTF.

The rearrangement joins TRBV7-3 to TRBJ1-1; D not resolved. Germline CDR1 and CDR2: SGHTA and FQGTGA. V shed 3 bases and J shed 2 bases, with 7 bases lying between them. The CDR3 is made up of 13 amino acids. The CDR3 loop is CASSFDLNTEAFF. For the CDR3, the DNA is TGTGCCAGCAGCTTCGACCTAAACACTGAAGCTTTCTTT.

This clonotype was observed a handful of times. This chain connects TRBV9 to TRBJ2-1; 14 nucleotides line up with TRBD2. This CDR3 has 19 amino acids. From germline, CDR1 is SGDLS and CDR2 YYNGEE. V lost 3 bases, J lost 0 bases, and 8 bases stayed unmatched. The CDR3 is CASSGSGTSGRGSYNEQFF. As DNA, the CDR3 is TGTGCCAGCAGCGGGTCCGGGACTAGCGGGAGAGGCTCCTACAATGAGCAGTTCTTC.

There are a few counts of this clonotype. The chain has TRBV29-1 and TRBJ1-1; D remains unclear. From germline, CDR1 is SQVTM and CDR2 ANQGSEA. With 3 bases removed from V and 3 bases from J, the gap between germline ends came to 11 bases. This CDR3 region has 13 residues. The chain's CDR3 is CSVEGNEDTEAFF. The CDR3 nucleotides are TGCAGCGTTGAGGGGAATGAGGACACTGAAGCTTTCTTT. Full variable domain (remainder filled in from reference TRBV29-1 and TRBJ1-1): SAVISQKPSRDICQRGTSLTIQCQVDSQVTMMFWYRQQPGQSLTLIATANQGSEATYESGFVIDKFPISRPNLTFSTLTVSNMSPEDSSIYLCSVEGNEDTEAFFGQGTRLTVV.

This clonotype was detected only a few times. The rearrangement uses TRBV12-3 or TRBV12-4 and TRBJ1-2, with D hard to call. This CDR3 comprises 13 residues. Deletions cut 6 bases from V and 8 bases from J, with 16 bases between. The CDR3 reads CASRPTASWGYTF. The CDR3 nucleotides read TGTGCCAGCAGACCCACTGCAAGTTGGGGCTACACCTTC.

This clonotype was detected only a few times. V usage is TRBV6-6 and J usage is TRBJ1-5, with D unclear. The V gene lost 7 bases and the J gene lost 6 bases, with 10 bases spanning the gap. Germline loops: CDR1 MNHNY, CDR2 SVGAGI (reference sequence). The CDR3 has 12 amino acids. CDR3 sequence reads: CASKEAGQPQHF. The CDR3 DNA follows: TGTGCCAGCAAAGAGGCGGGTCAGCCCCAGCATTTT.

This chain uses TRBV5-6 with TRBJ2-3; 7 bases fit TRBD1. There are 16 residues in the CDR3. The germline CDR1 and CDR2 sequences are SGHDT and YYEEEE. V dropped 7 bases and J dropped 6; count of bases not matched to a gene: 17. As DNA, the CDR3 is TGTGCCAGCCACAGAAGAATACAGGGGCCAGGGGATACGCAGTATTTT. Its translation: CASHRRIQGPGDTQYF.

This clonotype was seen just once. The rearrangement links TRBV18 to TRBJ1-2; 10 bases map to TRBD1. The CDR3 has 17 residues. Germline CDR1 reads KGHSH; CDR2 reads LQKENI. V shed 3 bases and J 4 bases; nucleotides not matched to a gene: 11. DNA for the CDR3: TGTGCCAGCTCACCCGAACCGGCGAGGGACAGGGGCTATGGCTACACCTTC. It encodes CASSPEPARDRGYGYTF.

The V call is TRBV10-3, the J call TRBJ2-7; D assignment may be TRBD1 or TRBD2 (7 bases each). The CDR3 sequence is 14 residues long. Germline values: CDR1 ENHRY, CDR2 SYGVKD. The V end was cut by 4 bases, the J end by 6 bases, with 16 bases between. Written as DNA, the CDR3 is TGTGCCATCAGTGTAATGGGACAGCGGGGCGAGCAGTACTTC. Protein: CAISVMGQRGEQYF.

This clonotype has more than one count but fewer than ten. The CDR3 coding sequence is TGTGCCAGCAGTTTAAGGGCTAGCGGGGCGAGGGATACGCAGTATTTT. Amino acids: CASSLRASGARDTQYF. V usage is TRBV12-3 or TRBV12-4 and J usage is TRBJ2-3; 9 bases fit TRBD2. The CDR3 has 16 amino acids. Trimming took 2 bases from V and 6 from J; bases not matched to a gene: 9.

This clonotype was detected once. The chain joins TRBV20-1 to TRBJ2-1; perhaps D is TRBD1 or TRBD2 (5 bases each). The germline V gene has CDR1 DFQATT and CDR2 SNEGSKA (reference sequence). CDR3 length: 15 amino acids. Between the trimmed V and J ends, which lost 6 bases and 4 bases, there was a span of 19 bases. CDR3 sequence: CSAPPKPGPYNEQFF. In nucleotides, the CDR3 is TGCAGTGCCCCCCCCAAGCCGGGACCATACAATGAGCAGTTCTTC.

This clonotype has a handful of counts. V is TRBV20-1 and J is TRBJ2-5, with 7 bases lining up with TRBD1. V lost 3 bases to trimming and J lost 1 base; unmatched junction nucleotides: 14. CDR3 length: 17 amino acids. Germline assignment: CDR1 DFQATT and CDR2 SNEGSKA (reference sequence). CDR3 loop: CSASPDRDRIPQETQYF. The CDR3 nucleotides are TGCAGTGCTAGCCCCGACCGGGACAGAATACCCCAAGAGACCCAGTACTTC.

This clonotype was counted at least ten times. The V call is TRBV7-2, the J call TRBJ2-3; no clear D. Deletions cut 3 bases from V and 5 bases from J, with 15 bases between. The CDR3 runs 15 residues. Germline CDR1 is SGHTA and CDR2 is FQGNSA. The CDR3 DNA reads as TGTGCCAGCAGCTTGGCAGATCCCCCCCGAGATACGCAGTATTTT. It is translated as CASSLADPPRDTQYF.

The CDR3 protein is CASRRTGNNQPQHF. Written as DNA, the CDR3 is TGTGCCAGCAGAAGGACAGGGAACAATCAGCCCCAGCATTTT. The rearrangement links TRBV12-3 or TRBV12-4 to TRBJ1-5; 8 bases are shared with TRBD1. With V trimmed by 6 bases and J by 3 bases, 4 bases remained unmatched. The CDR3 has 14 residues.

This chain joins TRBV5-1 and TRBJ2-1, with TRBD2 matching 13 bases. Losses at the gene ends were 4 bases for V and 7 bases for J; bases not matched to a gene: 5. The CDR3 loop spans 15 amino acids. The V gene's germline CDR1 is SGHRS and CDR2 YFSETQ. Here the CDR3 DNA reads TGCGCCAGCAGCCCGGGACTAGCGGGACCAAATGAGCAGTTCTTC. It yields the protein CASSPGLAGPNEQFF.

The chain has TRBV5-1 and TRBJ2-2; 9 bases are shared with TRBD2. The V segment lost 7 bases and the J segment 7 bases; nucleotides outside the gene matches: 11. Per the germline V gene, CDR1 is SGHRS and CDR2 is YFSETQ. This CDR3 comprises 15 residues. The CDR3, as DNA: TGCGCCAGCGTAGAAGGTAGCGGGAGTGTCGGGGAGCTGTTTTTT. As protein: CASVEGSGSVGELFF.

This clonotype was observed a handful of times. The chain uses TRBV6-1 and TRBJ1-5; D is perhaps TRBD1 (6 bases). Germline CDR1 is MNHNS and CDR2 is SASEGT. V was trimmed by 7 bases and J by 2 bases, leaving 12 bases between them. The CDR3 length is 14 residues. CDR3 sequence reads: CASKNREGNQPQHF. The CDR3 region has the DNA TGTGCCAGCAAGAACAGGGAGGGCAATCAGCCCCAGCATTTT.

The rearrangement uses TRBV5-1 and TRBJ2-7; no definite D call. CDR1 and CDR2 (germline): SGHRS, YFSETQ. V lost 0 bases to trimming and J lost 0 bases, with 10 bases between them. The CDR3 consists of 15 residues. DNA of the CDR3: TGCGCCAGCAGCTTGGTCAGCCAAAGCTCCTACGAGCAGTACTTC. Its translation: CASSLVSQSSYEQYF.

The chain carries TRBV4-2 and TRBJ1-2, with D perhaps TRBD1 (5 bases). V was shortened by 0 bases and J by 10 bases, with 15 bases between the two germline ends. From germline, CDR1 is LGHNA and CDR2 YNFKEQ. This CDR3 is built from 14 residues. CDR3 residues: CASSQDPPRVNYTF. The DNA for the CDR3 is TGTGCCAGCAGCCAAGATCCACCCAGGGTAAACTACACCTTC.

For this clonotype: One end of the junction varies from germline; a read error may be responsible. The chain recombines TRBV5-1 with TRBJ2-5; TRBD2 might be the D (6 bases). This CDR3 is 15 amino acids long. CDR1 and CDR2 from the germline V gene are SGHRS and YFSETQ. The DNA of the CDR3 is TGCGCCAGCAGCTCCGGGGCGGGAACTCAAGAAACCCAGTACTTC. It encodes CASSSGAGTQETQYF. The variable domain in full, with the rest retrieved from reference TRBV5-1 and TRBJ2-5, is KAGVTQTPRYLIKTRGQQVTLSCSPISGHRSVSWYQQTPGQGLQFLFEYFSETQRNKGNFPGRFSGRQFSNSRSEMNVSTLELGDSALYLCASSSGAGTQETQYFGPGTRLLVL.

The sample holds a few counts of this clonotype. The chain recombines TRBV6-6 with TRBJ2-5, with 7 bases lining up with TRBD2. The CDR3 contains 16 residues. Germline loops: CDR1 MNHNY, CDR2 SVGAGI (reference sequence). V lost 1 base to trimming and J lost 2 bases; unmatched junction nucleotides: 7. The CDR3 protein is CASSYYAGEEQETQYF. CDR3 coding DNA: TGTGCCAGCAGTTACTATGCGGGAGAAGAGCAAGAGACCCAGTACTTC.

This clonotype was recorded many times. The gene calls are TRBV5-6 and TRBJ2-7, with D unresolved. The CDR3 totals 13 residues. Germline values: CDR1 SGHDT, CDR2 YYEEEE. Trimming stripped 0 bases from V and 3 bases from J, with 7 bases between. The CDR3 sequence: CASSLEGLYEQYF. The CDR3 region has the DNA TGTGCCAGCAGCTTGGAGGGTCTCTACGAGCAGTACTTC.

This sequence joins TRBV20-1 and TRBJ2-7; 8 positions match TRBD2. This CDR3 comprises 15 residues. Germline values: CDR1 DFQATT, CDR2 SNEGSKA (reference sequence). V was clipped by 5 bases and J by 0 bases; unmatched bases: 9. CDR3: CSAPGLAGFSYEQYF. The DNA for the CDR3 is TGCAGTGCTCCCGGGCTAGCGGGTTTCTCCTACGAGCAGTACTTC.

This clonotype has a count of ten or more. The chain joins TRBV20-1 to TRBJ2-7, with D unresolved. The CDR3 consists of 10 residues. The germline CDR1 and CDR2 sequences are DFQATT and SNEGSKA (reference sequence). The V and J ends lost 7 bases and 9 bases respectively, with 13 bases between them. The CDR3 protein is CSVRGLTQYF. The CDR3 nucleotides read TGCAGTGTACGTGGGCTAACGCAGTACTTC.

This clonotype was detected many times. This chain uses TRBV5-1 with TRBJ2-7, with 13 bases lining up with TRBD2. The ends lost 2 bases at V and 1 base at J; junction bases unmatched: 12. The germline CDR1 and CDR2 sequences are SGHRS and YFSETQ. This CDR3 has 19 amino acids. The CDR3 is CASSFSTSGRISRSYEQYF. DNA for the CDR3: TGCGCCAGCAGCTTCTCGACTAGCGGGAGGATATCCCGGTCCTACGAGCAGTACTTC.

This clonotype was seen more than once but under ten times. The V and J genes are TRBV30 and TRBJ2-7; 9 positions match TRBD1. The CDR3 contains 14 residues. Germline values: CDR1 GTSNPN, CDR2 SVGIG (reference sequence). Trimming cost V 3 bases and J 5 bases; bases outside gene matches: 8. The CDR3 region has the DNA TGTGCCTGGAGCCAGGACAGGGGCCCCCACGAGCAGTACTTC. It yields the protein CAWSQDRGPHEQYF.

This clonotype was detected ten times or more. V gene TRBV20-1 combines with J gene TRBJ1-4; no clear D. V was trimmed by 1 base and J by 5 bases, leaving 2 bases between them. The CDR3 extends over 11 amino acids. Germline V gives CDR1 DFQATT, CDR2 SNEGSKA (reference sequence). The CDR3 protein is CSARGNEKLFF. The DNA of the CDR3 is TGCAGTGCTAGAGGAAATGAAAAACTGTTTTTT.

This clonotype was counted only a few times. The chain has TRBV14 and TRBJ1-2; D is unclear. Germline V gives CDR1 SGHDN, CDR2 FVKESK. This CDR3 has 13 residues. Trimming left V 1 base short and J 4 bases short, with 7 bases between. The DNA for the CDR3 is TGTGCCAGCAGCCAAGGCAGGCTCTATGGCTACACCTTC. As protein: CASSQGRLYGYTF.